Following are 3 T cell receptor beta chains from one sample sequenced in a study of immune evolution from preneoplasia to lung adenocarcinoma (dated by TCRdb to the early 2020s). The method was the immunoSEQ multiplex PCR assay. In its TCRdb copy, this immuneACCESS table keeps in-frame sequences only and misses some clones. Where compared with another copy, unresolved V genes explain less than half of these, and the others have no known cause. The sample includes some 37,000 clones, with 60% to 75% observed a single time. The ten largest make up around 6.1% of the sample. The sequenced sample was FFPE invasive lung adenocarcinoma tissue. According to the study, the label for this sample's cell subset or site signals: frankly invasive lung adenocarcinoma (ADC). The receptors were gathered from a person between 55 and 69 years old with lung adenocarcinoma.

A note on this clone: Mismatch with germline at one junction end may stem from a read error. The chain uses TRBV7-9 and TRBJ2-1, with TRBD2 matching 10 bases. The V gene's germline CDR1 is SEHNR and CDR2 FQNEAQ (reference sequence). The CDR3 has 12 residues. The CDR3 sequence: CASSSAGGPVLF. CDR3 nucleotide sequence: TGTGCCAGCAGTTCAGCGGGAGGGCCAGTCCTCTTC.

The chain couples TRBV9 to TRBJ2-3; maybe TRBD2 (6 bases). The CDR3 totals 13 residues. The germline V gene has CDR1 SGDLS and CDR2 YYNGEE. The V and J ends lost 5 bases and 6 bases respectively, with 13 bases between them. CDR3 amino acids: CASRKTEGDTQYF. The CDR3 DNA sequence: TGTGCCAGCAGAAAGACGGAGGGGGATACGCAGTATTTT.

The chain combines TRBV28 with TRBJ2-7; TRBD2 is a possible D gene (6 bases). Per germline, CDR1 MDHEN and CDR2 SYDVKM. The CDR3 consists of 14 residues. V lost 1 base and J 6 bases, leaving 13 bases between the germline ends. The CDR3 sequence is CASSLSSVGGEQYF. The CDR3 nucleotides are TGTGCCAGCAGTTTATCCTCCGTGGGGGGCGAGCAGTACTTC.